This T cell receptor (beta chain) was found in a study of CD8+ T cells in alopecia areata. Study details: The study gave treated patients oral tofacitinib at 5 to 10 mg twice daily. Points from the study as a whole: Besides other cells, scalp samples also yield sequences of resident alphabeta T cells from normal skin.

The authors extracted RNA and reverse transcribed it into cDNA as the sequencing template. Data came from immunoSEQ multiplex PCR; TCRdb stores just in-frame clones and leaves some out. Of roughly 110,000 clones listed, approximately 51% are singletons. The sample's treatment: oral pan-JAK inhibitor, 5-10 mg twice daily. Regarding this clone: Its antigen is unidentified.

V gave up 4 bases and J gave up 0 bases, with 11 bases separating them. The germline V gene encodes CDR1 SGHNT and CDR2 YYREEE (reference sequence). The length of the CDR3 is 15 residues. The specimen was CD4+ T cells sorted from blood, collected at week 24, from a patient treated with tofacitinib. The sequence came from a human donor with alopecia areata. The chain couples TRBV5-4 to TRBJ2-1; no clear D gene. The CDR3 is CASSPSSSSYNEQFF. Here the CDR3 DNA reads TGTGCCAGCAGCCCTAGTTCTAGCTCCTACAATGAGCAGTTCTTC.